This TCR beta chain derives from a study of follicular helper T cells after annual influenza vaccination. TCRdb keeps only in-frame clones here, not all; method: immunoSEQ multiplex PCR. The sample lists 9,500 to 10,000 clones, roughly 80% seen once, with roughly 0.35% in the top ten. Time point described: 2014-2015 season, 7 days after vaccination. This clonotype originated in an adult who received the influenza vaccine. Sequences were derived from CXCR5- memory CD4+ T cells sorted from blood, sampled 7 days after influenza vaccination.

The CDR3 is CASSLGQGLREKLFF. The CDR3 DNA is TGTGCCAGCAGCTTAGGCCAGGGACTTCGGGAAAAACTGTTTTTT. The rearrangement joins TRBV5-8 to TRBJ1-4, with a weak D call TRBD1 (5 bases). Trimming removed 2 bases at V and 8 bases at J, with 16 bases between. In germline, CDR1 is SGHTS, CDR2 YDEGEE. The CDR3 is 15 residues long.